The 9 T cell receptor beta chains presented below share a single source sample, sequenced in a study of OX40 agonist ivuxolimab in advanced cancers. This table comes from immunoSEQ multiplex PCR, and its TCRdb copy is limited to in-frame clones, with some not included. Here the sample spans tens of thousands of clones, 84% being singletons. Sequenced here: CD4+ or CD8+ T cells sorted from blood, sampled in a trial of the OX40 agonist ivuxolimab. The receptors derive from an adult with an advanced solid tumor such as melanoma, head and neck, liver or kidney cancer.

The chain recombines TRBV6-1 with TRBJ2-7, with 11 bases matching TRBD1. CDR1 and CDR2 from the germline V gene are MNHNS and SASEGT. V lost 0 bases and J lost 4; bases outside the gene matches: 2. This CDR3 is built from 15 residues. The CDR3 DNA sequence: TGTGCCAGCAGTGAAGCGGACAGGGGGCGGTACGAGCAGTACTTC. Translated: CASSEADRGRYEQYF.

This sequence joins TRBV4-1 and TRBJ2-7; 8 bases align to TRBD2. The CDR3 spans 16 residues. The germline V gene has CDR1 MGHRA and CDR2 YSYEKL. Trimming cost V 0 bases and J 2 bases; bases outside gene matches: 6. This CDR3 reads CASSQDPAGGTYEQYF. In DNA, the CDR3 is TGCGCCAGCAGCCAAGATCCCGCGGGAGGAACCTACGAGCAGTACTTC.

In DNA, the CDR3 is TGCGCCAGCAGCCAAGAGGGCACCGGGAACACTGAAGCTTTCTTT. This gives the protein CASSQEGTGNTEAFF. The chain joins TRBV4-1 to TRBJ1-1; no clear D gene. The V end lost 0 bases, the J end lost 1 base, and 9 bases lay between the germline ends. CDR3 length equals 15 residues. Per germline, CDR1 MGHRA and CDR2 YSYEKL.

This chain connects TRBV2 to TRBJ2-5; 11 bases map to TRBD2. Germline loops: CDR1 SNHLY, CDR2 FYNNEI. Losses at the gene ends were 8 bases for V and 12 bases for J; bases not matched to a gene: 8. This CDR3 has 12 residues. The CDR3 DNA reads as TGTGCCAGCCTTAGCGGGAGGGGACGTGAGTACTTC. Residues: CASLSGRGREYF.

The chain links TRBV29-1 to TRBJ1-2; D gene unclear. V was clipped by 5 bases and J by 2 bases, with 9 bases between them. The CDR3 totals 12 residues. Germline lookup yields CDR1 SQVTM and CDR2 ANQGSEA. The CDR3 DNA is TGCAGCGTTCGTTGGACCAACTATGGCTACACCTTC. It codes for CSVRWTNYGYTF.

This clone was seen more than once but under ten times. This chain uses TRBV9 with TRBJ1-2, with 7 bases identical to TRBD1. The CDR3 is made up of 15 amino acids. Germline-derived CDR1 and CDR2 are SGDLS and YYNGEE. V lost 3 bases to trimming and J lost 4 bases; unmatched junction nucleotides: 9. For the CDR3, the DNA is TGTGCCAGCAGCGATACAGGGGAAGTAGGCTATGGCTACACCTTC. It yields the protein CASSDTGEVGYGYTF.

CDR3 sequence reads: CAISAQGAGETQYF. The CDR3 DNA is TGTGCCATCAGTGCCCAAGGGGCGGGGGAGACCCAGTACTTC. The V and J genes are TRBV10-3 and TRBJ2-5; D possibly corresponds to TRBD2 (6 bases). Germline CDR1 reads ENHRY; CDR2 reads SYGVKD. V lost 4 bases and J 5 bases, leaving 14 bases between the germline ends. CDR3 size: 14 residues.

The CDR3, as DNA: TGTGCCTGGAGTGTACCCCCTCGTGGGTACCCTAGAGAGACCCAGTACTTC. Encoded protein: CAWSVPPRGYPRETQYF. The chain couples TRBV30 to TRBJ2-5; D unresolved. The V end lost 0 bases, the J end lost 4 bases, and 21 bases lay between the germline ends. CDR3 length: 17 residues. The germline CDR1 and CDR2 sequences are GTSNPN and SVGIG (reference sequence). Supplemented by reference TRBV30 and TRBJ2-5, the full variable domain reads SQTIHQWPATLVQPVGSPLSLECTVEGTSNPNLYWYRQAAGRGLQLLFYSVGIGQISSEVPQNLSASRPQDRQFILSSKKLLLSDSGFYLCAWSVPPRGYPRETQYFGPGTRLLVL.

The rearrangement uses TRBV7-9 and TRBJ2-7, with 10 bases lining up with TRBD1. Germline trimming cut 0 bases from V and 7 bases from J; bases unmatched to any gene: 12. Germline V gives CDR1 SEHNR, CDR2 FQNEAQ (reference sequence). This CDR3 is built from 17 residues. CDR3 sequence reads: CASSLAGTGVLLGEQYF. The CDR3 DNA reads TGTGCCAGCAGCTTAGCCGGGACAGGGGTCCTCCTTGGTGAGCAGTACTTC. Variable domain in full (rest from reference TRBV7-9 and TRBJ2-7): DTGVSQNPRHKITKRGQNVTFRCDPISEHNRLYWYRQTLGQGPEFLTYFQNEAQLEKSRLLSDRFSAERPKGSFSTLEIQRTEQGDSAMYLCASSLAGTGVLLGEQYFGPGTRLTVT.